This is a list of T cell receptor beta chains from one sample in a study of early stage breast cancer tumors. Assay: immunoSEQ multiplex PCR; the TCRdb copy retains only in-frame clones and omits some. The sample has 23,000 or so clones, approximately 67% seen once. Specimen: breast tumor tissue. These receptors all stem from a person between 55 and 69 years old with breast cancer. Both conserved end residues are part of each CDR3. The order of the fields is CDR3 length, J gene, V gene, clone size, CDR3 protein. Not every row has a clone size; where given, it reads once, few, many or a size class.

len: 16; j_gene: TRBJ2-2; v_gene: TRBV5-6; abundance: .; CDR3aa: CASSSDRDRGPGELFF
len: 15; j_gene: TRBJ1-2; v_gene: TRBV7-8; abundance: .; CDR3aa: CASSLDARVQHGYTF
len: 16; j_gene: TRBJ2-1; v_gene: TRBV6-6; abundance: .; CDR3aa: CASSYSSGGFGNEQFF
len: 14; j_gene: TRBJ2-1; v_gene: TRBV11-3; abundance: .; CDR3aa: CASSRTSGLGEQFF
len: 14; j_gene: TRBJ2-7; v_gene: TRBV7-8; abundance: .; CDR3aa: CASSFGSGSYEQYF
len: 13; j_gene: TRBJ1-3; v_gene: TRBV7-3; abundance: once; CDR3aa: CASSIGTGNTIYF
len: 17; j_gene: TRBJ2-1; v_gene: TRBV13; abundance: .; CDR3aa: CASSSWGLAGGRNEQFF
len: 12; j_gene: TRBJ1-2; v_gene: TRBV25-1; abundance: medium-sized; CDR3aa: CASKSTFDGYTF
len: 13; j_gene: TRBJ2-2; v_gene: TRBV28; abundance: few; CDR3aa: CAAVEGNTGELFF
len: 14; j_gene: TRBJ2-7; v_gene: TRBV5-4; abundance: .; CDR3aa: CASSPGGVLYEQYF
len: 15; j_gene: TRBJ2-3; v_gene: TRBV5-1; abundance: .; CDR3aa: CASSGAGVRTDTQYF
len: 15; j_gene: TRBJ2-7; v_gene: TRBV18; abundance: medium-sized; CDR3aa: CASSPGGKGTHEQYF
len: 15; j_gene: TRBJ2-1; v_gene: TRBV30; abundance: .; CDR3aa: CAWSPGLAGGGEQFF
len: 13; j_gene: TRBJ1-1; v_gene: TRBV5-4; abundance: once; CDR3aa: CASSSVEGGEAFF
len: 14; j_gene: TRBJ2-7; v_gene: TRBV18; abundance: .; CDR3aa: CASSRDRENYEQYF
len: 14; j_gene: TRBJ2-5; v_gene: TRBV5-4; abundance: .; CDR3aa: CASSLLGGSETQYF
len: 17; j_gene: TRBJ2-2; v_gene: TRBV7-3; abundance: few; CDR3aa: CASSLGGGRPNTGELFF
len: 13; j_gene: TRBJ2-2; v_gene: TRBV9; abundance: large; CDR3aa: CASSAQNTGELFF
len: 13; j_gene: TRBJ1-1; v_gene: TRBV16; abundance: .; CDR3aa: CASSAQGNTEAFF
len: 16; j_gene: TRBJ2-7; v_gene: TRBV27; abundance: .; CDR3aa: CASSLSPRTGTYEQYF
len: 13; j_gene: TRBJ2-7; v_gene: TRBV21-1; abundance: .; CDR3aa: CASSLAGPPEQYF
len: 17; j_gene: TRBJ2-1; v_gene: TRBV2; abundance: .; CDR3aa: CASWASGSEASYNEQFF
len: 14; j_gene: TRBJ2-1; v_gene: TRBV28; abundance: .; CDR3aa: CASSSKGLDNEQFF
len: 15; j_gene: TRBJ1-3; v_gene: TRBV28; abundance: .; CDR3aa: CASRSQGYSGNTIYF
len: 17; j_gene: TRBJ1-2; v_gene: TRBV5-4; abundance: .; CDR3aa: CASSEMGAGGTGYGYTF
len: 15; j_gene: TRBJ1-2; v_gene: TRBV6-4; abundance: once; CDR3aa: CASRARDRAGYGYTF
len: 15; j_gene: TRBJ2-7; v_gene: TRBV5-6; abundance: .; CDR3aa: CASSLSSGDPYEQYF
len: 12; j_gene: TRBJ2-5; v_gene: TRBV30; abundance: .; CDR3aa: CAWMKGGETQYF
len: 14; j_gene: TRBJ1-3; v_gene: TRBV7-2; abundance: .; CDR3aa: CASSLDIAGNTIYF
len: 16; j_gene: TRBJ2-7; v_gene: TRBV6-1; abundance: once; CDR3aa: CASSERITGSSYEQYF
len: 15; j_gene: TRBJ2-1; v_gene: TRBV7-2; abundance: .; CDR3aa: CASSHGLATHNEQFF
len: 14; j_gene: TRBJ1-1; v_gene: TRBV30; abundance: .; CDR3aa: CAWSERPGRTEAFF
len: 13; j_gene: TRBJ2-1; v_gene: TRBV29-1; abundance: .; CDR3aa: CSVTGSSYNEQFF
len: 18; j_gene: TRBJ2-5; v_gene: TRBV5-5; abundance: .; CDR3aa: CASSLPSSGTGLRETQYF
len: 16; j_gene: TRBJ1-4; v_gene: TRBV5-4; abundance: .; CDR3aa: CASSLSLGALNEKLFF
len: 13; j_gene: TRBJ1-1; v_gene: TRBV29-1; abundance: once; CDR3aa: CSVRQTPNTEAFF
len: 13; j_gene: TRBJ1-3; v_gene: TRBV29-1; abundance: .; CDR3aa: CSVRGTGGNTIYF
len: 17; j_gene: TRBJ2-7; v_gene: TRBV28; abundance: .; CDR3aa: CASSYLGTAAEPYEQYF
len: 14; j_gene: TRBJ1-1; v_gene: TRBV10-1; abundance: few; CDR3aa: CASSDSTGWTEAFF
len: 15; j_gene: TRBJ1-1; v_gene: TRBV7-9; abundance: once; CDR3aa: CASSSGGAANTEAFF
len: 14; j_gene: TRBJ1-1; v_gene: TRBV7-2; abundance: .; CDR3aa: CASSLVTLNTEAFF
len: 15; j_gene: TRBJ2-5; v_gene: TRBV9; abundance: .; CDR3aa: CASSVDSGRKETQYF
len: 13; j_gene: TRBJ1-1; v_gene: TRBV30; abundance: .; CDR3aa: CAWSQGVNTEAFF
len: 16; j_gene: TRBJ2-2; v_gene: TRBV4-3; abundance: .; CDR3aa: CASSQDLQVNTGELFF
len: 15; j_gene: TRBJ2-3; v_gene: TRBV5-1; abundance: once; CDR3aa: CASSVGQGDADTQYF
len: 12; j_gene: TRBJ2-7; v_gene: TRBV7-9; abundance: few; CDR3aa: CASSSTGYEQYF
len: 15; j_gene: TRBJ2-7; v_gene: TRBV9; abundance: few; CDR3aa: CASSVLAGVSYEQYF
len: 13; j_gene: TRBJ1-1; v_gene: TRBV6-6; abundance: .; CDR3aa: CAMNRGRGTEAFF
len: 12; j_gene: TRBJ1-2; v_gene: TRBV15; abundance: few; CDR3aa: CATSRDTGGYTF
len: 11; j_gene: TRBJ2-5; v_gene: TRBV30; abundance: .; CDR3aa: CAWSGEETQYF